This TCR beta chain originates from a study of cytomegalovirus exposure and HLA in healthy donors (dated by TCRdb to 2016 to 2017). The study in broad terms: An earlier analysis of approximately 640 of the donors reported 276 Gb of sequence data and 117 million unique TCR beta sequences from around 200 million T cells. An early release covering 550 to 700 HLA-typed donors comprised roughly 300 gigabases of sequencing data and roughly 86 million unique TCR sequences. The genetic ancestry cluster associated with self-reported Caucasian donors included 81% of the approximately 410 genotyped donors. The study aimed to test whether cataloging public T cell receptors could reveal signatures of past pathogen exposure. The study profiled the T cell repertoires of hundreds of subjects by immunosequencing and related them to cytomegalovirus serostatus. A separate validation cohort of over 95 different subjects was used in addition to the roughly 640-subject first cohort. To predict cytomegalovirus infection status, the study combined high-throughput TCR immunosequencing, statistical association of individual TCRs with disease status, and machine learning. To study patterns of TCR occurrence, a later analysis re-analyzed previously published TCR beta repertoires from 666 donors and added high-resolution HLA genotyping. In the later analysis, no new phenotypic data were used to find candidate immune exposures; instead, reliance was placed on TCR beta sequences and their occurrence across donors. An earlier analysis of 587 of the donors used high-throughput TCR beta sequencing to judge whether each TCR beta V gene segment behaved as functional or pseudogenic. Donor age, sex, ethnicity and CMV serostatus were collected together with the repertoire data. Genome-wide SNP genotypes for about 55% of the 666 donors were used in a later genetic analysis, which treated that subset as a discovery cohort. Every repertoire in the discovery cohort had been generated on one and the same sequencing platform. Both class I and class II loci were covered by HLA typing, at four-digit resolution. Typing coverage varied by locus: about 629-630 donors for A, B, C, DRB1 and DQB1; approximately 520 for DQA1; over 600 for DPA1; roughly 450 for DPB1. Roughly 5 DR-DQ haplotypes were handled as single units for association and clustering, since linkage in the cohort was strong. On average, roughly 250,000 unique TCR beta nucleotide sequences were sequenced per donor among about 400 genotyped donors of the cohort, with roughly 20% of those sequences being non-productive.

The cohort comprised hundreds of healthy bone marrow donors. At the time of sampling, every cohort member was nominally healthy, though immune exposures that went unrecorded were likely present. The donor tested CMV seropositive and was one of the 289 seropositive cohort members. A peripheral blood sample was collected from each donor, and TCR beta sequencing was performed on peripheral blood mononuclear cells. Genomic DNA extraction from the blood cell samples was performed with the Qiagen DNeasy Blood Extraction Kit. Concerning this clone itself: Its recognized antigen is unknown. No per-base quality is available; no much larger clone lies one base away.

Study-wide conclusions, independent of this receptor: Roughly uniform sequencing depth across donors was assumed in presence/absence analyses, although this assumption may not hold. Strong co-occurrence of HLA alleles, especially DR and DQ, made assigning TCR associations to individual alleles difficult. The study gave a list of some 150 TCR beta chains associated with cytomegalovirus. In a later genetic analysis, fewer N-insertions in productive TCRs were reported among donors in an Asian-associated ancestry cluster than the roughly 700-donor mean. Most TCR sequences were observed very rarely across donors, whereas some public TCRs were present in many individuals. A further reported finding was that TCR beta sequences accurately predicted the HLA-A and HLA-B alleles for most subjects in the first cohort. In an earlier analysis of about 540 of the donors, most TCR beta V segments were observed in productive rearrangements about 90% or about 30% of the time, broadly matching IMGT annotations. Cytomegalovirus status was reported to be diagnosed by the classifier with high specificity and sensitivity in both the original and validation cohorts. Because counts were too low, 15 or so rarely observed V segments, including chromosome 9 orphons, were excluded from the earlier analysis of around 590 of the donors. Most CMV-associated TCR beta chains appeared to be HLA-restricted in a later analysis, and the HLA associations seemed to be driven largely by CMV exposure. Because the 87-base-pair reads could not distinguish some IMGT-functional V segments, including TRBV6-2 and TRBV6-3, those segments were excluded. Because HLA typing was missing for some donors at each locus, association tests included only the typed subset. An association between a missense DCLRE1C variant and V-gene and J-gene trimming of TCR beta chains was found in a later genetic analysis and replicated in an independent cohort. It was suggested by the authors that the approach could potentially be generalized to other disease states and immunological phenotypes. Correlated functional status among segregating V segments might be attributable to linkage disequilibrium, but an unknown experimental factor could not be ruled out. In a later analysis, HLA-associated TCR beta chains showed more clonal expansion and lower generation probabilities than non-associated chains that were equally common. A group of highly shared sequence variants was considered likely to be a technical artifact of the sequencing pipeline. This cohort had only TCR beta chains sequenced, and the lack of alpha or paired-chain data limited which features could be detected. Three of the identified cytomegalovirus-associated TCR beta chains were confirmed in vitro to be specific for cytomegalovirus antigens. According to a later analysis, parvovirus B19, influenza, CMV and Epstein-Barr virus appeared linked to several top co-occurrence clusters. According to a later analysis, TCR association rates differed among HLA loci, with DRB1 alleles showing the most associated TCRs and HLA-C alleles showing the fewest. Immune exposure information for the cohort was limited to CMV serostatus. In a later analysis, around 17,000 TCR beta sequences were associated with specific HLA alleles at a false discovery rate of 0.05.

Library preparation used the immunoSEQ multiplex PCR assay. For the multiplex PCR, a mixture combining 60 forward primers for TCR Vbeta segments and 13 reverse primers for TCR Jbeta segments was used. The CDR3 region of rearranged TCR beta genes was amplified from genomic DNA by a multiplex PCR assay. On the Illumina HiSeq System, the amplified TCR beta libraries were sequenced as 87-base-pair reads. The authors' analysis ran thus. A later analysis counted 75 million to 100 million unique TCR beta chains across the 666 repertoires, and roughly 11 million of these chains were shared by at least two donors. Raw reads were error-corrected and collapsed into unique sequences with a nearest-neighbor algorithm that merged closely related sequences to remove PCR and sequencing errors. V, D and J gene segments were assigned by aligning CDR3 sequences to IMGT reference sequences. For a sequence to be retained, at least a six-nucleotide match to both a V gene segment and a J gene segment was required. A rearrangement counted as productive if the CDR3 had no stop codons and remained in frame with V and J, and every other rearrangement counted as non-productive. CDR3 was defined by IMGT convention, running from the second conserved V-encoded cysteine to the conserved J-encoded phenylalanine. In an earlier analysis of roughly 610 of the donors, sequences lacking an unambiguous match to a single V gene segment were excluded. An earlier analysis of 500 to 700 of the donors classified V segments as functional when productive rearrangements were above 56.7% and as segregating when the standard deviation between donors was above 5%. A statistical classification framework was built to diagnose cytomegalovirus status from the catalog of TCR beta chain sequences. In a later analysis, TCR nucleotide sequences were compared against IMGT/GENE-DB human TR gene sequences so that V and J genes could be assigned. The TCRdist pipeline was used in a later analysis to assign CDR3 sequences and most-parsimonious VDJ recombination scenarios. In a later analysis, every TCR beta chain was defined by the combination of its CDR3 amino acid sequence and its V-gene family, and reads without a unique V-gene family were dropped. As a way to deal with suspected cross-contamination and a sequencing artifact, a later analysis dropped hundreds of nucleotide sequences that were highly shared and had low generation probability. For each public chain, a later analysis derived a clonal expansion index from normalized ranks of inferred template counts within each repertoire. In a later analysis, generation probabilities were computed using a VDJ recombination model fitted to out-of-frame rearrangements, and the results were checked against IGoR. In a later analysis, hypergeometric tests were used to score TCR-TCR, TCR-HLA and TCR-CMV co-occurrence, with a repertoire-size bias correction applied to TCR pairs. False discovery rates were estimated in a later analysis by permuting HLA or CMV assignments 20 times. A later analysis grouped co-occurring TCRs with DBSCAN, adding TCRdist sequence similarity when clustering within HLA-allele-positive subsets. Repertoires with fewer than 30,000 or more than 120,000 public chains were left out of co-occurrence clustering, as were about 5 repertoires with anomalous nucleotide sharing. This is the immuneACCESS table as TCRdb keeps it, with only in-frame sequences that have V and J called. A part of the clones is gone; compared with another copy, unresolved V genes explain less than half, and the rest is unexplained. D and trimming were read from the DNA, whereas the V and J calls and clone size are those reported in that table. The sample table lists more than 90,000 clones, roughly 70% of them with a count of one. About 9% of the sample lies in the top ten.

From cysteine to phenylalanine, the CDR3 is 14 amino acids long. The DNA shown is the 42-base CDR3, in frame from base 1. As encoded in the germline V gene (reference sequence), CDR1 is SEHNR while CDR2 is FQNEAQ. V and J are truncated by 6 bases and 0 bases respectively, leaving an intervening sequence of 11 bases. The chain was built from TRBV7-9 and TRBJ1-2; 5 matching bases give a weak D call of TRBD1. The receptor was isolated from a man in his thirties or forties in good health and CMV-seropositive. The sequenced sample was PBMCs. The CDR3 sequence is CASSMGGANYGYTF. The DNA sequence is TGTGCCAGCAGTATGGGGGGGGCTAACTATGGCTACACCTTC.